This TCR beta chain came from a study of graft-versus-host responses after intestinal transplantation (dated by TCRdb to about 2021). Notes on the research overall: The transplants that recipients got were multivisceral, liver-intestinal, or isolated intestinal. Anti-thymocyte globulin induction was given to all recipients, followed by maintenance tacrolimus and steroids for 3 to 4 years. Graft-versus-host and host-versus-graft alloreactive T cell clones were tracked in the graft, circulation and bone marrow after intestinal transplantation using bulk TCR-beta CDR3 sequencing. Alloreactive clones were identified by sequencing pre-transplant mixed lymphocyte reaction products and comparing them with unstimulated pre-transplant donor and recipient T cells. Of the 20 to 25 intestinal transplant recipients enrolled in the cohort, one of whom was a retransplant, a few patients without pretransplant specimens were excluded. Donor T cell macrochimerism was defined as a peak of at least 4% donor T cells among recipient peripheral blood mononuclear cells. Samples from a few later patients were sequenced in-house on an Illumina MiSeq with MiXCR processing rather than by the commercial service.

This specimen's time point label, per the study, means: cells obtained before transplantation from donor or recipient. CD3+CD4+ and CD3+CD8+ populations were FACS-sorted from unstimulated pre-transplant donor and recipient cells taken from spleen or lymph nodes. The library was obtained by the immunoSEQ multiplex PCR assay. For most patients, genomic DNA was isolated using the Qiagen DNeasy Blood and Tissue Kit and was shipped frozen to Adaptive Biotechnologies for TCR sequencing. For most patients, genomic DNA was subjected to high-throughput TCR-beta CDR3 sequencing by Adaptive Biotechnologies. As for how the authors treated the data: TCR sequencing data for roughly 17 patients were retrieved from Adaptive's ImmunoSEQ software; a few other patients were processed with MiXCR and VDJtools. To correct CD4 versus CD8 sorting errors, sequences present in both subsets at a frequency ratio below 5:1 were removed. CDR3 nucleotide sequences shared between donor and recipient were removed because their origin could not be assigned. To count as alloreactive, a clone needed at least 2-fold expansion over unstimulated cells and a minimum CFSE-low frequency of 0.002% (template counts) or 0.001% (read counts). Clones detected in sequenced pre-transplant spleen, lymph node, or MLR CFSE-low populations of the donor or recipient were defined as mappable. Cumulative frequency of alloreactive clones was calculated as a percentage of all sequences weighted by copy number. The immuneACCESS repertoire file appears here via TCRdb, limited to in-frame rearrangements. These files lack a portion of the clones; in checked studies, under half of the deficit traces to unresolved V genes, and the cause of the others is not known. That table is the source of V, J and clone size, and D and trimming were worked out from the DNA. This sample lists tens of thousands of clones; roughly 94% were detected once. Jointly, the top ten make up about 0.2% of the sample.

Study-wide conclusions, independent of this receptor: Peak levels of circulating GvH clones were associated with declines in HvG clones early after transplant. GvH clones were found in recipient bone marrow, and some of the GvH clones appeared earlier in ileal mucosa or blood, which is consistent with an intestinal mucosal origin. Conclusions were limited by the relatively low number and heterogeneity of intestinal transplant patients. Patients with donor T cell macrochimerism had high GvH to HvG T cell clonal ratios in their allografts.

Worth noting for this clone: Its antigen is not yet known. The record has no base qualities; no much larger clone is one base away.

CDR1 MGHRA and CDR2 YSYEKL were looked up in the germline V gene. The CDR3 goes from the cysteine to the phenylalanine over 14 residues. This entry keeps only the CDR3 DNA: 42 bases, framed from base 1. V is cut back by 4 bases and J by 2 bases, with 4 bases in the junction unmatched. Here the sequenced sample was unstimulated CD4+ T cells sorted from spleen or lymph node cells, taken before transplant. The clonotype was recovered from a human donor who was the organ donor for an intestinal transplant. The receptor chain draws on TRBV4-1 and TRBJ2-7; TRBD2 matches 8 bases in the middle. The bases read TGCGCCAGCAGCCCGACTAGCGCTGCCTACGAGCAGTACTTC. Translated, it reads CASSPTSAAYEQYF.